The 10 T cell receptor beta chains below were found in one sample sequenced in a study of neurological immune-mediated disorders. TCRdb fed the 5' RACE reads into MiXCR, producing one record per CDR3 protein. The sample shows roughly 60,000 distinct CDR3 sequences, around 3.8% of them seen only once. Material: PBMCs. The receptors derive from a woman in her 50s with multiple sclerosis.

Ten or more counts support this clonotype. J is TRBJ2-5 and V is TRBV29-1; 11 nucleotides line up with TRBD2. This CDR3 spans 15 amino acids. Germline loops: CDR1 SQVTM, CDR2 ANQGSEA. V dropped 4 bases and J dropped 0; count of bases not matched to a gene: 4. CDR3 coding DNA: TGCAGCGTTGCGTCTAGCGGGAGGCACCAAGAGACCCAGTACTTC. Translated: CSVASSGRHQETQYF.

This clonotype was seen at least ten times. V usage is TRBV2 and J usage is TRBJ1-1; D gene unclear. This CDR3 contains 13 residues. Between the trimmed V and J ends, which lost 4 bases and 0 bases, there was a span of 6 bases. Germline V CDR1 and CDR2: SNHLY, FYNNEI. DNA of the CDR3: TGTGCCAGCAGTGTGGTTATGAACACTGAAGCTTTCTTT. Translating gives CASSVVMNTEAFF. The full variable domain, rest sourced from reference TRBV2 and TRBJ1-1, is EPEVTQTPSHQVTQMGQEVILRCVPISNHLYFYWYRQILGQKVEFLVSFYNNEISEKSEIFDDQFSVERPDGSNFTLKIRSTKLEDSAMYFCASSVVMNTEAFFGQGTRLTVV.

This clonotype was observed many times. The V call is TRBV4-2, the J call TRBJ2-5, with D hard to call. The V and J ends lost 0 bases and 5 bases respectively, with 10 bases between them. Germline CDR1 reads LGHNA; CDR2 reads YNFKEQ. The CDR3 extends over 14 amino acids. CDR3 amino acids: CASSQDRSAETQYF. CDR3 DNA sequence: TGTGCCAGCAGCCAAGATCGGAGTGCTGAGACCCAGTACTTC.

The chain carries TRBV2 and TRBJ1-1, with D perhaps TRBD1 (5 bases). CDR1 and CDR2 (germline): SNHLY, FYNNEI. The CDR3 is 13 amino acids. The V end lost 4 bases, the J end lost 5 bases, and 11 bases lay between the germline ends. CDR3 sequence (DNA): TGTGCCAGCAGTGCAGGGAAAGCGACTGAAGCTTTCTTT. Translating gives CASSAGKATEAFF.

On this clonotype itself: The junction differs from germline at one of its ends, possibly a read error. The chain recombines TRBV28 with TRBJ1-5, with 7 nucleotides matching TRBD1. The CDR3 totals 14 residues. The germline CDR1 and CDR2 sequences are MDHEN and SYDVKM. CDR3 DNA sequence: TGTGCCAGCAGTTTAACAGGGGTCAATCAGCCCCAGAATTTT. Protein sequence: CASSLTGVNQPQNF.

This clonotype was seen at least ten times. The CDR3, as DNA: TGTGCCAGCGGGATCCCCGTCTCTGGGGCCAACGTCCTGACTTTC. Translating gives CASGIPVSGANVLTF. The chain has TRBV7-6 and TRBJ2-6; D is unresolved. The V end was cut by 8 bases, the J end by 0 bases, with 11 bases between. The length of the CDR3 is 15 residues. CDR1 SGHVS and CDR2 FNYEAQ come from the germline V gene.

Comments on this clonotype: Possible read error: a much larger clone is one base away. V and J are TRBV5-1 and TRBJ2-3; 10 bases fit TRBD2. The germline V gene has CDR1 SGHRS and CDR2 YFSETQ. The CDR3 has 18 amino acids. The DNA of the CDR3 is TGCGCCAGCAGCGAGATAAGCGGGAGGGGATCCCTCACAGATACGCAGAATTTT. It encodes CASSEISGRGSLTDTQNF.

In this sample, this clonotype turned up a few times. The rearrangement joins TRBV10-3 to TRBJ2-2, with 8 bases aligning to TRBD2. This CDR3 is 14 amino acids long. The V gene's germline CDR1 is ENHRY and CDR2 SYGVKD. The V gene end was trimmed by 7 bases and the J gene end by 4 bases; junction bases not matched to a gene: 5. In DNA, the CDR3 is TGTGCCATCAACCGGGAGGGCCGCACCGGGGAGCTGTTTTTT. It yields the protein CAINREGRTGELFF.

The sample holds many counts of this clonotype. The J gene is TRBJ2-1, the V gene TRBV5-5; D is possibly TRBD1 or TRBD2 (5 bases each). In germline, CDR1 is SGHKS, CDR2 YYEKEE (reference sequence). This CDR3 has 13 residues. V lost 0 bases to trimming and J lost 9 bases, with 10 bases between them. The CDR3 bases are TGTGCCAGCAGCTTGGCGCTTGGGACTGAGCAGTTCTTC. Protein product: CASSLALGTEQFF.

Many counts were recorded for this clonotype. V and J are TRBV18 and TRBJ2-2; TRBD1 might be the D (7 bases). There are 16 residues in the CDR3. Trimming left V 2 bases short and J 3 bases short, with 13 bases between. Germline V gives CDR1 KGHSH, CDR2 LQKENI. This CDR3 is CASSPAGQSDTGELFF. CDR3 bases: TGTGCCAGCTCACCAGCGGGACAGAGCGACACCGGGGAGCTGTTTTTT.